The 24 T cell receptor beta chains presented below share a single source sample, sequenced in a study of cytomegalovirus exposure and HLA in healthy donors. Here immunoSEQ multiplex PCR was the method, and the copy in TCRdb shows in-frame clones only, minus some. The sample contains more than 95,000 clones, approximately 89% of which appear only once. The sequenced sample consisted of PBMCs. The receptors come from a young woman in good health and CMV-seronegative.

The gene calls are TRBV19 and TRBJ1-1; D is undetermined. V gave up 0 bases and J gave up 4 bases, with 18 bases separating them. The CDR3 runs 17 residues. From germline, CDR1 is LNHDA and CDR2 SQIVND (reference sequence). The CDR3 nucleotides are TGTGCCAGTAGTATAGACTTACGATCGGGTAGTTTCACTGAAGCTTTCTTT. It yields the protein CASSIDLRSGSFTEAFF. The whole variable domain, remainder taken from reference TRBV19 and TRBJ1-1, is DGGITQSPKYLFRKEGQNVTLSCEQNLNHDAMYWYRQDPGQGLRLIYYSQIVNDFQKGDIAEGYSVSREKKESFPLTVTSAQKNPTAFYLCASSIDLRSGSFTEAFFGQGTRLTVV.

The chain links TRBV10-2 to TRBJ2-7; weak D call: TRBD1 (6 bases). The germline V gene encodes CDR1 WSHSY and CDR2 SAAADI. The ends were cut back, 7 bases at V and 3 bases at J, with 10 bases in the middle. The CDR3 totals 12 residues. This CDR3 is CASTGGSYEQYF. For the CDR3, the DNA is TGCGCCAGCACTGGGGGCAGCTACGAGCAGTACTTC.

V gene TRBV6-5 combines with J gene TRBJ1-5, with D perhaps matching TRBD1 (5 bases). This CDR3 is 15 amino acids long. Germline CDR1 is MNHEY and CDR2 is SVGAGI. Trimming left V 0 bases short and J 5 bases short, with 11 bases between. CDR3 bases: TGTGCCAGCAGTTACTCGAGGGGAGGGGATCAGCCCCAGCATTTT. Translating it yields CASSYSRGGDQPQHF.

CDR3 sequence (DNA): TGTGCCAGTAGTATAGTGGGGGGATACACTGAAGCTTTCTTT. Translation: CASSIVGGYTEAFF. This sequence joins TRBV19 and TRBJ1-1, with a tentative D call TRBD1 (5 bases). The CDR3 totals 14 residues. V was shortened by 1 base and J by 3 bases, with 9 bases between the two germline ends. The germline CDR1 and CDR2 sequences are LNHDA and SQIVND (reference sequence).

The V gene is TRBV7-8, the J gene TRBJ1-1; unclear D gene. Germline-derived CDR1 and CDR2 are SGHVS and FQNEAQ. Between the trimmed V and J ends, which lost 10 bases and 4 bases, there was a span of 10 bases. CDR3 length equals 11 residues. The DNA for the CDR3 is TGTGCCACCCTAGGCGGCACTGAAGCTTTCTTT. Its protein is CATLGGTEAFF.

The chain links TRBV5-1 to TRBJ2-7, with 8 nucleotides matching TRBD1. The CDR3 extends over 13 amino acids. CDR1 and CDR2 (germline): SGHRS, YFSETQ. The V segment lost 4 bases and the J segment 7 bases; nucleotides outside the gene matches: 7. The CDR3: CASSPGGVEEQYF. In DNA, the CDR3 is TGCGCCAGCAGCCCAGGGGGCGTGGAGGAGCAGTACTTC. Full variable domain (rest looked up from reference TRBV5-1 and TRBJ2-7): KAGVTQTPRYLIKTRGQQVTLSCSPISGHRSVSWYQQTPGQGLQFLFEYFSETQRNKGNFPGRFSGRQFSNSRSEMNVSTLELGDSALYLCASSPGGVEEQYFGPGTRLTVT.

This clone turned up a few times. The V and J genes are TRBV28 and TRBJ1-2, with a tentative D call TRBD1 (5 bases). The V gene's germline CDR1 is MDHEN and CDR2 SYDVKM. The ends were cut back, 2 bases at V and 8 bases at J, with 12 bases in the middle. This CDR3 is built from 13 residues. Here the CDR3 DNA reads TGTGCCAGCAGTTTAATTCAGGGATACGGCTACACCTTC. Its translation is CASSLIQGYGYTF.

This clone was seen only once. V is TRBV6-1 and J is TRBJ2-5; D may be TRBD2 (6 bases). Germline lookup yields CDR1 MNHNS and CDR2 SASEGT. The CDR3 has 13 amino acids. Trimming took off 4 bases at V and 4 bases at J, with 10 bases between the two ends. In DNA, the CDR3 is TGTGCCAGCAGTGGCCGGGAGTTAGAGACCCAGTACTTC. Its translation: CASSGRELETQYF.

The chain has TRBV27 and TRBJ1-5; 8 bases agree with TRBD1. Germline-derived CDR1 and CDR2 are MNHEY and SMNVEV (reference sequence). The CDR3 extends over 15 amino acids. J was trimmed by 2 bases and V by 3 bases; bases with no gene match: 3. The CDR3 reads CASSFSGGGNQPQHF. Here the CDR3 DNA reads TGTGCCAGCAGTTTCTCAGGGGGCGGCAATCAGCCCCAGCATTTT.

The V gene is TRBV5-1, the J gene TRBJ2-7, with TRBD2 identical over 10 bases. V lost 0 bases and J lost 9; bases outside the gene matches: 6. Germline CDR1 reads SGHRS; CDR2 reads YFSETQ. The CDR3 consists of 14 residues. The CDR3: CASSLDGSGGGQYV. DNA for the CDR3: TGCGCCAGCAGCTTGGACGGGAGCGGGGGGGGGCAGTACGTC.

The chain employs TRBV5-1 and TRBJ2-1; 9 bases fit TRBD1. The CDR3 contains 15 residues. The V gene's germline CDR1 is SGHRS and CDR2 YFSETQ. V shed 0 bases, J shed 7 bases, and the junction held 5 bases outside the gene matches. The CDR3 region has the DNA TGCGCCAGCAGCTTGGCCGGGACAGGGTTTAATGAGCAGTTCTTC. Amino acids: CASSLAGTGFNEQFF.

The J gene is TRBJ2-2, the V gene TRBV7-6; 7 nucleotides line up with TRBD1. Germline CDR1 SGHVS, CDR2 FNYEAQ. This CDR3 has 15 residues. V lost 5 bases and J lost 4; bases outside the gene matches: 7. In DNA, the CDR3 is TGTGCCAGCAGCCAAAGACAGGGTGGCACCGGGGAGCTGTTTTTT. Translation: CASSQRQGGTGELFF.

The chain uses TRBV6-1 and TRBJ2-7; TRBD2 aligns across 7 bases. Looked up from germline, CDR1 is MNHNS and CDR2 is SASEGT. Trimming removed 2 bases from V and 2 bases from J; junction bases left unmatched: 6. This CDR3 is 15 amino acids long. The DNA of the CDR3 is TGTGCCAGCAGTGAACAGACAGCGGGGACCTACGAGCAGTACGTC. Translating gives CASSEQTAGTYEQYV.

V gene TRBV6-1 combines with J gene TRBJ1-4, with D possibly being TRBD1 (6 bases). The germline CDR1 and CDR2 sequences are MNHNS and SASEGT. This CDR3 region has 15 residues. Trimming removed 3 bases from V and 0 bases from J, with 8 bases in between. CDR3 region: CASSDTGTTNEKLFF. As DNA, the CDR3 is TGTGCCAGCAGTGATACAGGGACAACTAATGAAAAACTGTTTTTT.

Worth noting for this clone: Other DNA sequences in this specimen translate into the identical CDR3. The chain carries TRBV28 and TRBJ2-1; TRBD2 agrees at 7 bases. The germline V gene has CDR1 MDHEN and CDR2 SYDVKM. The CDR3 has 11 amino acids. This chain's CDR3 is CAGGSYNEQFF. The CDR3, as DNA: TGTGCGGGAGGGTCCTACAATGAGCAGTTCTTC.

The V call is TRBV29-1, the J call TRBJ1-2; D remains unclear. Germline-derived CDR1 and CDR2 are SQVTM and ANQGSEA. There are 10 residues in the CDR3. V lost 2 bases and J 9 bases, leaving 7 bases between the germline ends. As DNA, the CDR3 is TGCAGCGTTGAATCTAATAGCTACACCTTC. This codes for CSVESNSYTF. The whole variable domain, remainder taken from reference TRBV29-1 and TRBJ1-2, is SAVISQKPSRDICQRGTSLTIQCQVDSQVTMMFWYRQQPGQSLTLIATANQGSEATYESGFVIDKFPISRPNLTFSTLTVSNMSPEDSSIYLCSVESNSYTFGSGTRLTVV.

The chain employs TRBV4-1 and TRBJ1-1; weak D call: TRBD1 (5 bases). The CDR3 consists of 16 residues. The V end was cut by 4 bases, the J end by 0 bases, with 15 bases between. Looked up from germline, CDR1 is MGHRA and CDR2 is YSYEKL. DNA for the CDR3: TGCGCCAGCAGCCGGGGGGAGGCAATAGTGAACACTGAAGCTTTCTTT. Translated: CASSRGEAIVNTEAFF.

This clone has just one count. The chain is built from TRBV5-1 and TRBJ1-3, with a tentative D call TRBD1 (5 bases). The CDR3 extends over 14 amino acids. Per the germline V gene, CDR1 is SGHRS and CDR2 is YFSETQ. Deletions cut 4 bases from V and 2 bases from J, with 10 bases between. CDR3 bases: TGCGCCAGCAGCAGTCGGGGGACTGGAAACACCATATATTTT. This translates into CASSSRGTGNTIYF.

The chain is built from TRBV18 and TRBJ1-3; D unresolved. This CDR3 is 17 amino acids long. Germline CDR1 KGHSH, CDR2 LQKENI. Trimming stripped 2 bases from V and 0 bases from J, with 14 bases between. Written as DNA, the CDR3 is TGTGCCAGCTCACCAGCGGTTGGTCTCAGCTCTGGAAACACCATATATTTT. The encoded protein is CASSPAVGLSSGNTIYF.

The table lists this clone with a count of one. V usage is TRBV6-6 and J usage is TRBJ1-1, with D unclear. Trimming pared 2 bases from V and 4 bases from J, leaving 5 bases between. Germline V lookup: CDR1 MNHNY, CDR2 SVGAGI (reference sequence). This CDR3 spans 12 amino acids. The chain's CDR3 is CASSYSPTEAFF. Here the CDR3 DNA reads TGTGCCAGCAGTTACAGCCCCACTGAAGCTTTCTTT.

The chain is built from TRBV9 and TRBJ2-1, with a weak D call TRBD1 (6 bases). This CDR3 is built from 16 residues. The V end was cut by 0 bases, the J end by 6 bases, with 16 bases between. Per the germline V gene, CDR1 is SGDLS and CDR2 is YYNGEE. CDR3: CASSVASQGWLNEQFF. As DNA, the CDR3 is TGTGCCAGCAGCGTAGCTTCCCAGGGGTGGCTCAATGAGCAGTTCTTC.

This chain joins TRBV6-1 and TRBJ2-1; the match to TRBD1 covers 7 bases. V trimming: 5 bases; J trimming: 6 bases; junction bases outside the gene matches: 10. The V gene's germline CDR1 is MNHNS and CDR2 SASEGT. The CDR3 loop spans 15 amino acids. Here the CDR3 reads CASSKTGERFNEQFF. DNA of the CDR3: TGTGCCAGCAGTAAAACAGGGGAACGGTTCAATGAGCAGTTCTTC.

This clone was seen just once. This sequence joins TRBV28 and TRBJ1-2, with D uncertain. This CDR3 spans 13 amino acids. Trimming took off 2 bases at V and 5 bases at J, with 9 bases between the two ends. CDR1 MDHEN and CDR2 SYDVKM come from the germline V gene. For the CDR3, the DNA is TGTGCCAGCAGTTTAGAGGGAAAGTATGGCTACACCTTC. This codes for CASSLEGKYGYTF.

The chain joins TRBV2 to TRBJ2-5; 7 bases agree with TRBD2. This CDR3 contains 15 residues. Trimming at V came to 6 bases and at J to 2 bases, leaving 9 bases not matched to a gene. From germline, CDR1 is SNHLY and CDR2 FYNNEI. The chain's CDR3 is CASSAPIGGQETQYF. CDR3 nucleotide sequence: TGTGCCAGCAGCGCCCCCATCGGGGGGCAAGAGACCCAGTACTTC.